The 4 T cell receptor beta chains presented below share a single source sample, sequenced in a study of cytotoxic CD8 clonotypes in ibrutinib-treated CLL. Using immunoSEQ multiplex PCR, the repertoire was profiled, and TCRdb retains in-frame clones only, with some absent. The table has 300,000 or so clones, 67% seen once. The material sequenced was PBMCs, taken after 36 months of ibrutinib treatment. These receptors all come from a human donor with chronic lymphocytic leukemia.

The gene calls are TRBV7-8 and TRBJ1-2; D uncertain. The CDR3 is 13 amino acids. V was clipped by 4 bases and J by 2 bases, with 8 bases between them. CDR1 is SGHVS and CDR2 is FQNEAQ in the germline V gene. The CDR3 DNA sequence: TGTGCCAGCAGCTCGTGGGGAAACTATGGCTACACCTTC. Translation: CASSSWGNYGYTF.

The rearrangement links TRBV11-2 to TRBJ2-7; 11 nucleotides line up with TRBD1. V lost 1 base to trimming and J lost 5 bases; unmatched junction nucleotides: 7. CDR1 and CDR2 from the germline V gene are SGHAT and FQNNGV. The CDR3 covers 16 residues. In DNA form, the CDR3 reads TGTGCCAGCAGCTTAGTCTGGGACAGGGGGGCGGACGAGCAGTACTTC. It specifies CASSLVWDRGADEQYF.

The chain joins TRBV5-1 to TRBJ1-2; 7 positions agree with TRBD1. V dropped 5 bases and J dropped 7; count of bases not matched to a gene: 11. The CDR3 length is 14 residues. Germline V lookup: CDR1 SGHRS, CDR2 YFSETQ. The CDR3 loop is CASRFRDRITGYTF. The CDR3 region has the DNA TGCGCCAGCAGGTTCCGGGACAGAATAACTGGCTACACCTTC.

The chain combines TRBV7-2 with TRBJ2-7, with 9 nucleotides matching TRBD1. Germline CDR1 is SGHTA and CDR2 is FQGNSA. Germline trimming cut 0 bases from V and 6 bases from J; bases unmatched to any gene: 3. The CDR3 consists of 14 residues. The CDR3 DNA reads TGTGCCAGCAGCTTAGCGGGGGACAGGGTCGAGCAGTACTTC. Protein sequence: CASSLAGDRVEQYF.